A few counts support the clone carrying this T cell receptor (beta chain). The junction had 8 bases not matched to a gene; V was cut back by 5 bases and J by 8 bases. Per the germline V gene, CDR1 is SGHTA and CDR2 is FQGTGA. This CDR3 spans 15 amino acids. Sequencing was performed with immunoSEQ multiplex PCR; in TCRdb, only in-frame clones are kept and a portion is missing. The table lists approximately 270,000 clones, approximately 90% of them singletons, with under 4% in the top ten. This entry belongs to a study of blood T cell repertoires in COVID-19. This sequence originates from a man younger than 30 with active or convalescent COVID-19. Sequencing was done on a sample of peripheral blood. The rearrangement links TRBV7-3 to TRBJ2-1, with TRBD2 matching over 11 bases. The CDR3 sequence is CASSPSGTSGHEQFF. CDR3 coding DNA: TGTGCCAGCAGCCCCTCCGGGACTAGCGGACATGAGCAGTTCTTC.